The clone carrying this TCR beta chain was counted a single time. The sample comes from a study of T cell changes during pregnancy in multiple sclerosis. Germline loops: CDR1 MGHRA, CDR2 YSYEKL. The V and J ends lost 0 bases and 7 bases respectively, with 15 bases between them. The CDR3 consists of 16 residues. Repertoires were generated with immunoSEQ multiplex PCR, while TCRdb's copy carries only in-frame clones and drops some. Here the sample spans about 59,000 clones, roughly 90% being singletons. The chain links TRBV4-1 to TRBJ2-2; a possible D gene is TRBD1 (5 bases). The clonotype comes from a female donor in good health, enrolled as a control in a pregnancy study. Source: peripheral blood, taken in the third trimester of pregnancy. The DNA of the CDR3 is TGCGCCAGCAGCCAAGATGGAACAGGACGGCACGGGGAGCTGTTTTTT. It specifies CASSQDGTGRHGELFF.